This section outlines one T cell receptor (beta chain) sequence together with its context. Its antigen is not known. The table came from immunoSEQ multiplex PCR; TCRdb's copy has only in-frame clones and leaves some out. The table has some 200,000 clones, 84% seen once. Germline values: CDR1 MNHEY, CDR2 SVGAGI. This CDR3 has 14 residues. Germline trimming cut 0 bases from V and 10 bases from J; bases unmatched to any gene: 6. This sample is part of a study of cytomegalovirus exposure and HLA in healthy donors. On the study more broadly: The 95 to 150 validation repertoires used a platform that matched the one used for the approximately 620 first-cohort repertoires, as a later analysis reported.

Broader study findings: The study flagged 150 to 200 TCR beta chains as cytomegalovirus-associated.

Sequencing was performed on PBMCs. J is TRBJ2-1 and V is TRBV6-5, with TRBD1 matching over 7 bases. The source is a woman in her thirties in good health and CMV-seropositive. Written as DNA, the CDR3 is TGTGCCAGCAGTTACTCGAATAGGGGGCCCGAGCAGTTCTTC. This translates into CASSYSNRGPEQFF.